This is a list of T cell receptor beta chains from one sample in a study of Graves' ophthalmopathy and Graves' hyperthyroidism. TCRdb re-called the multiplex PCR reads with MiXCR, one entry per CDR3 protein. The sample includes about 660,000 distinct CDR3 sequences, just over 40% of them seen just once. Source material: peripheral blood. Every receptor here comes from an adult man with Graves' ophthalmopathy. Each CDR3 is given without its conserved first and last residue. Each record gives: V gene, CDR3 protein.

v_call: TRBV19; cdr3_aa: ASNDRGLVNYGYT
v_call: TRBV25-1; cdr3_aa: ARDAGAEGSPLH
v_call: TRBV25-1; cdr3_aa: ATSGVHEQY
v_call: TRBV25-1; cdr3_aa: ASSVGGKSNTEAF
v_call: TRBV7-8; cdr3_aa: ASSLHGRYYEQY
v_call: TRBV6-5; cdr3_aa: ASSYSWTGVETQY
v_call: TRBV27; cdr3_aa: ASTQGDLKYSPLH
v_call: TRBV10-3; cdr3_aa: AISEAKDRVGDQPQH
v_call: TRBV5-1; cdr3_aa: ASSSGQGTANEKLF
v_call: TRBV10-3; cdr3_aa: AISTEGRYGYT
v_call: TRBV7-9; cdr3_aa: ASSLGVPHYGYT
v_call: TRBV19; cdr3_aa: AGGSGPPGELF
v_call: TRBV7-2; cdr3_aa: ASRGGIGELF
v_call: TRBV20-1; cdr3_aa: SVPTGGLSYEQY
v_call: TRBV27; cdr3_aa: ASRPGLNTGELF
v_call: TRBV4-2; cdr3_aa: ASSEGAETQC
v_call: TRBV3-1; cdr3_aa: ASSQDPWTGKTQY
v_call: TRBV6-1; cdr3_aa: ASSEGWGVVRWSEAF
v_call: TRBV29-1; cdr3_aa: SVEDSRASGANVLT
v_call: TRBV2; cdr3_aa: ASSFSSGGPQH
v_call: TRBV7-6; cdr3_aa: ASSPGWAGRDEQF
v_call: TRBV10-3; cdr3_aa: ATQWQEMNTEAF
v_call: TRBV7-8; cdr3_aa: ARWDRSPYEQY
v_call: TRBV12-3/TRBV12-4; cdr3_aa: ASSLAIGASTSYEQY
v_call: TRBV20-1; cdr3_aa: SARQGAGNQPLH
v_call: TRBV19; cdr3_aa: AREGGNTEAF
v_call: TRBV2; cdr3_aa: ASSELGARSYEQY
v_call: TRBV9; cdr3_aa: ASSVEDRAANYGYT
v_call: TRBV27; cdr3_aa: ASLSYRDGMNTEAF
v_call: TRBV25-1; cdr3_aa: ASSDPRGTGTVHEKLF
v_call: TRBV10-3; cdr3_aa: AISEARGQAKGHQPQH
v_call: TRBV4-2; cdr3_aa: ASSFTGEGGYT
v_call: TRBV15; cdr3_aa: ATSVARGVQETQY
v_call: TRBV10-3; cdr3_aa: AISEFGGTRDRKLF
v_call: TRBV9; cdr3_aa: ASSVGSRGDEKLF
v_call: TRBV7-2; cdr3_aa: ASSQDWEGGGTNQPQH
v_call: TRBV29-1; cdr3_aa: SAEARDSENYSGTNVLT
v_call: TRBV10-3; cdr3_aa: AISESPDRGTPSGYT
v_call: TRBV19; cdr3_aa: ASSRTGTNTGELL
v_call: TRBV7-6; cdr3_aa: ASRELAGEYETQY
v_call: TRBV6-6; cdr3_aa: ANIDGFSGNTIY
v_call: TRBV19; cdr3_aa: AGSLQGRYGYT
v_call: TRBV5-5; cdr3_aa: ASSGAGVLSGANVLT
v_call: TRBV10-2; cdr3_aa: ASSESKGTSGANVLT
v_call: TRBV12-3/TRBV12-4; cdr3_aa: ASSLGGYSSYEQY
v_call: TRBV7-2; cdr3_aa: ASSLYQGVEGHT
v_call: TRBV14; cdr3_aa: ASSQDGAGYPGELS
v_call: TRBV12-5; cdr3_aa: ASGRTANTEAF
v_call: TRBV5-8; cdr3_aa: ASSAGSSHQPQH
v_call: TRBV7-9; cdr3_aa: ASSQVGEQAYSPLH
v_call: TRBV25-1; cdr3_aa: ASSGNSGTGEFDEQF
v_call: TRBV7-9; cdr3_aa: ASSFRTNYNEQF
v_call: TRBV7-6; cdr3_aa: ASRGGLLGREKLF
v_call: TRBV19; cdr3_aa: ASSGTGNTYEQY
v_call: TRBV12-3/TRBV12-4; cdr3_aa: ASSSSGRAMYEQY
v_call: TRBV7-9; cdr3_aa: ASSSVGSGNYGYT
v_call: TRBV29-1; cdr3_aa: SVEGQGPEA
v_call: TRBV20-1; cdr3_aa: SASDGQGASPLH
v_call: TRBV9; cdr3_aa: ASSPRPGGYGPGELF
v_call: TRBV29-1; cdr3_aa: SGEDTGGLETQY